The 21 T cell receptor beta chains reported below all come from one sample, sequenced in a study of control samples from healthy donors and cancer patients. The method was immunoSEQ multiplex PCR; TCRdb's version includes in-frame clones alone and lacks a portion of them. Among roughly 450,000 clones listed, 90% were seen once. The sample taken for sequencing was PBMCs. These receptors all come from a middle-aged man with head and neck cancer.

The V gene is TRBV28, the J gene TRBJ1-1; no definite D call. Germline V lookup: CDR1 MDHEN, CDR2 SYDVKM. The ends were cut back, 3 bases at V and 4 bases at J, with 12 bases in the middle. The CDR3 consists of 14 residues. The CDR3 DNA reads as TGTGCCAGCAGTTTTTGGGGTGATCGCACTGAAGCTTTCTTT. Translating gives CASSFWGDRTEAFF.

V gene TRBV9 combines with J gene TRBJ1-2; D is ambiguous. The CDR3 covers 14 residues. The V gene lost 4 bases and the J gene lost 8 bases, with 18 bases spanning the gap. The germline V gene has CDR1 SGDLS and CDR2 YYNGEE. The CDR3 nucleotides read TGTGCCAGCAGCCCCGGACGGATCGCGATAGGCTACACCTTC. It encodes CASSPGRIAIGYTF.

A remark on this clone: Germline is not matched at one junction end, which may reflect a read error. The chain links TRBV13 to TRBJ2-7; D uncertain. Germline CDR1 PRHDT, CDR2 FYEKMQ (reference sequence). The length of the CDR3 is 12 residues. The CDR3 protein is CASSFVPYEHFF. The CDR3 nucleotides are TGTGCCAGCAGCTTCGTACCCTACGAGCATTTCTTC.

This chain links TRBV3-1 (or the pseudogene TRBV3-2) with TRBJ2-7; D remains ambiguous. Germline V gives CDR1 LGHDT, CDR2 YNNKEL (reference sequence). Trimming pared 5 bases from V and 4 bases from J, leaving 9 bases between. This CDR3 comprises 12 residues. The CDR3 nucleotides read TGTGCCAGCAGCTTTGGGGTGTACGAGCAGTACTTC. Its translation is CASSFGVYEQYF.

This clone has a single count. The CDR3 is CASSQTVSGNTIYF. The CDR3 nucleotides are TGTGCCAGCAGCCAGACTGTCTCTGGAAACACCATATATTTT. The genes are TRBV3-1 (or the pseudogene TRBV3-2) and TRBJ1-3; no reliable D call. Per germline, CDR1 LGHDT and CDR2 YNNKEL (reference sequence). V was shortened by 3 bases and J by 0 bases, with 6 bases between the two germline ends. This CDR3 is 14 amino acids long.

The chain combines TRBV7-2 with TRBJ2-7; 7 bases line up with TRBD1. V gave up 5 bases and J gave up 5 bases; unmatched junction bases: 6. The CDR3 runs to 13 residues. Germline values: CDR1 SGHTA, CDR2 FQGNSA. The CDR3 region is CASSAYRGDEQYF. As DNA, the CDR3 is TGTGCCAGCAGCGCATACAGGGGAGACGAGCAGTACTTC.

The gene calls are TRBV13 and TRBJ2-1; 12 bases line up with TRBD2. CDR3 length: 16 residues. J gave up 3 bases and V 5 bases, and 5 bases lay outside the gene matches. Germline CDR1 is PRHDT and CDR2 is FYEKMQ (reference sequence). CDR3 bases: TGTGCCAGCAGCACAACTAGCGGGGGGAACTACAATGAGCAGTTCTTC. Amino acids: CASSTTSGGNYNEQFF.

This chain joins TRBV5-4 and TRBJ1-2; D is ambiguous. The V and J ends lost 4 bases and 4 bases respectively, with 17 bases between them. Germline assignment: CDR1 SGHNT and CDR2 YYREEE (reference sequence). The CDR3 has 15 amino acids. The CDR3 sequence is CASSVPDRVPYGYTF. CDR3 DNA sequence: TGTGCCAGCAGCGTTCCGGACCGCGTACCCTATGGCTACACCTTC.

The genes are TRBV5-1 and TRBJ1-6; D is perhaps TRBD1 (6 bases). Germline loops: CDR1 SGHRS, CDR2 YFSETQ. This CDR3 is 16 amino acids long. V gave up 0 bases and J gave up 9 bases, with 16 bases separating them. The CDR3 DNA sequence: TGCGCCAGCAGCTTGGACTTTAACAGGGTGTTTTCACCCCTCCACTTT. This gives the protein CASSLDFNRVFSPLHF.

This rearrangement joins TRBV30 to TRBJ2-5, with 10 positions matching TRBD1. The CDR3 has 13 residues. The J segment lost 4 bases and the V segment lost 5 bases, leaving 4 bases of the junction unmatched. CDR1 is GTSNPN and CDR2 is SVGIG in the germline V gene (reference sequence). Here the CDR3 reads CAWDRGRGETQYF. In DNA form, the CDR3 reads TGTGCCTGGGACAGGGGGCGGGGAGAGACCCAGTACTTC.

This rearrangement joins TRBV19 to TRBJ1-5; D ambiguous. V lost 0 bases to trimming and J lost 6 bases, with 15 bases between them. The CDR3 totals 16 residues. Germline V gene lookup returns CDR1 LNHDA and CDR2 SQIVND (reference sequence). Here the CDR3 DNA reads TGTGCCAGTAGTATAGACGACATCCCGGGAGGTCAGCCCCAGCATTTT. Protein product: CASSIDDIPGGQPQHF.

The chain joins TRBV15 to TRBJ1-5, with 9 bases that match TRBD1. The junction had 3 bases not matched to a gene; V was cut back by 4 bases and J by 8 bases. Germline CDR1 LNHNV, CDR2 YYDKDF (reference sequence). This CDR3 comprises 13 residues. CDR3 in amino acids: CATSTDRGEPQHF. CDR3 in DNA: TGTGCCACCAGCACGGACAGGGGAGAGCCCCAGCATTTT.

The chain carries TRBV27 and TRBJ2-1, with D possibly matching TRBD1 (5 bases). With 1 base removed from V and 9 bases from J, the gap between germline ends came to 16 bases. The CDR3 contains 15 residues. Germline CDR1 MNHEY, CDR2 SMNVEV (reference sequence). The DNA for the CDR3 is TGTGCCAGCAGTTTATTGTCAGGGAAGGTAGGTGAGCAGTTCTTC. Protein sequence: CASSLLSGKVGEQFF.

The genes are TRBV11-2 and TRBJ2-7; possibly TRBD1 for D (6 bases). In germline, CDR1 is SGHAT, CDR2 FQNNGV. The CDR3 sequence is 14 residues long. The ends were cut back, 10 bases at V and 3 bases at J, with 19 bases in the middle. Here the CDR3 reads CATEGQGIGYEQYF. CDR3 DNA: TGTGCCACCGAAGGGCAGGGGATTGGCTACGAGCAGTACTTC.

This rearrangement joins TRBV18 to TRBJ2-5; TRBD1 aligns across 8 bases. The CDR3 has 18 residues. Trimming cost V 0 bases and J 1 base; bases outside gene matches: 10. Germline V lookup: CDR1 KGHSH, CDR2 LQKENI. The CDR3 loop reads CASSPPWADRAFQETQYF. CDR3 in DNA: TGTGCCAGCTCACCACCGTGGGCGGACAGGGCCTTCCAAGAGACCCAGTACTTC.

This clone has only a few counts. The chain couples TRBV10-1 to TRBJ2-7; 10 bases are a match to TRBD2. Germline values: CDR1 WNHNN, CDR2 SYGVQD (reference sequence). J gave up 0 bases and V 6 bases, and 14 bases lay outside the gene matches. CDR3 length: 18 residues. The CDR3 region has the DNA TGCGCCAGCAGCCTCTTAGCGGGGGGATTGAGGAGCTCCTACGAGCAGTACTTC. Its translation: CASSLLAGGLRSSYEQYF.

The chain combines TRBV4-1 with TRBJ2-3; TRBD1 or TRBD2 may be the D gene (5 bases each). The CDR3 runs to 19 residues. Germline CDR1 reads MGHRA; CDR2 reads YSYEKL. Trimming removed 0 bases from V and 4 bases from J, with 23 bases in between. CDR3 sequence: CASSQERLATLRGSDTQYF. The CDR3 DNA follows: TGCGCCAGCAGCCAAGAGAGGCTAGCTACCCTGAGGGGATCAGATACGCAGTATTTT.

The V gene is TRBV7-3, the J gene TRBJ1-1; D is perhaps TRBD1 (6 bases). CDR1 is SGHTA, CDR2 FQGTGA, per germline. The CDR3 contains 15 residues. V gave up 6 bases and J gave up 1 base, with 15 bases separating them. CDR3 DNA sequence: TGTGCCAGCAGGGCCACAGGGTCGGGGAACACTGAAGCTTTCTTT. Its protein product is CASRATGSGNTEAFF.

The V call is TRBV3-1 (or the pseudogene TRBV3-2), the J call TRBJ2-3, with 8 nucleotides matching TRBD2. The trim removed 3 bases at V and 5 bases at J, leaving 7 bases unmatched. Per germline, CDR1 LGHDT and CDR2 YNNKEL (reference sequence). CDR3 length equals 15 residues. In DNA form, the CDR3 reads TGTGCCAGCAGCCACCGGCGGGGGGCCGGAGATACGCAGTATTTT. This codes for CASSHRRGAGDTQYF.

V and J are TRBV6-6 and TRBJ1-6; D may be TRBD1 (6 bases). CDR3 length: 14 residues. CDR1 and CDR2 (germline): MNHNY, SVGAGI (reference sequence). Between the trimmed V and J ends, which lost 2 bases and 6 bases, there was a span of 8 bases. The CDR3 coding sequence is TGTGCCAGCAGTTACACGGGGGCTAATTCACCCCTCCACTTT. Its translation: CASSYTGANSPLHF.

V gene TRBV5-1 combines with J gene TRBJ1-3; TRBD1 matches 7 bases. The V gene end was trimmed by 5 bases and the J gene end by 0 bases; junction bases not matched to a gene: 14. Germline V lookup: CDR1 SGHRS, CDR2 YFSETQ. The CDR3 covers 18 residues. The CDR3 loop is CASSSGQTGIYSGNTIYF. In DNA, the CDR3 is TGCGCCAGCAGTTCGGGACAGACAGGGATCTACTCTGGAAACACCATATATTTT. Drawing the rest from reference TRBV5-1 and TRBJ1-3, the complete variable domain is KAGVTQTPRYLIKTRGQQVTLSCSPISGHRSVSWYQQTPGQGLQFLFEYFSETQRNKGNFPGRFSGRQFSNSRSEMNVSTLELGDSALYLCASSSGQTGIYSGNTIYFGEGSWLTVV.